These 3 T cell receptor beta chains share one sample of origin, sequenced in a study of blood T cell repertoires in COVID-19. Produced via immunoSEQ multiplex PCR; TCRdb's table is partial and in-frame only. The data hold about 70,000 clones, with roughly 84% observed a single time. The sample was peripheral blood. These receptors all come from a man aged 25 to 40 with COVID-19, enrolled during active disease.

The rearrangement uses TRBV6-2 or TRBV6-3 and TRBJ2-3; 10 nucleotides align to TRBD1. This CDR3 is built from 15 residues. Germline values: CDR1 MNHEY, CDR2 SVGEGT. With V trimmed by 5 bases and J by 1 base, 3 bases remained unmatched. The CDR3 region has the DNA TGTGCCAGCAGTCCCGGGACAGGGGGCACAGATACGCAGTATTTT. Amino acid sequence: CASSPGTGGTDTQYF.

V is TRBV6-2 or TRBV6-3 and J is TRBJ2-1; TRBD2 agrees at 14 bases. Losses at the gene ends were 2 bases for V and 6 bases for J; bases not matched to a gene: 0. Germline V gives CDR1 MNHEY, CDR2 SVGEGT. This CDR3 is built from 15 residues. In nucleotides, the CDR3 is TGTGCCAGCAGTTACGGGACTAGCGGGAGCAATGAGCAGTTCTTC. Residues: CASSYGTSGSNEQFF.

The CDR3 DNA reads as TGTGCCAGTAGTATAGATTCCCTAGCGGAAAGCTCTGGGGCCAACGTCCTGACTTTC. It is translated as CASSIDSLAESSGANVLTF. The chain is built from TRBV19 and TRBJ2-6, with 7 bases matching TRBD2. The J segment lost 0 bases and the V segment lost 0 bases, leaving 8 bases of the junction unmatched. CDR1 is LNHDA, CDR2 SQIVND, per germline (reference sequence). The CDR3 extends over 19 amino acids.